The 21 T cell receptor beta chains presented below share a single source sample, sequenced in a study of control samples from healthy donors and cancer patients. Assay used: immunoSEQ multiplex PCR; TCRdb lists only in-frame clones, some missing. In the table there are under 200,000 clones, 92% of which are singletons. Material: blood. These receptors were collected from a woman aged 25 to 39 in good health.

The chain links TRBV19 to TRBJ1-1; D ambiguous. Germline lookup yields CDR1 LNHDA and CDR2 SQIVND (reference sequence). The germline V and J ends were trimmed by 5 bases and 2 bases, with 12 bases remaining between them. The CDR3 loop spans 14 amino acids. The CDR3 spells CASSPPGTNTEAFF. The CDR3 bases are TGTGCCAGTAGTCCTCCGGGAACCAACACTGAAGCTTTCTTT.

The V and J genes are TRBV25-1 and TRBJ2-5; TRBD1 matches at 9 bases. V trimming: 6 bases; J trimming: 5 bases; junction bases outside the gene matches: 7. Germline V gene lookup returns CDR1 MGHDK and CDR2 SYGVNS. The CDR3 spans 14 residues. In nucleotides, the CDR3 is TGTGCCAGCAGGGCGACAGGGGGAGGTGAGACCCAGTACTTC. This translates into CASRATGGGETQYF. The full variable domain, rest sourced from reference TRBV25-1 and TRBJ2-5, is EADIYQTPRYLVIGTGKKITLECSQTMGHDKMYWYQQDPGMELHLIHYSYGVNSTEKGDLSSESTVSRIRTEHFPLTLESARPSHTSQYLCASRATGGGETQYFGPGTRLLVL.

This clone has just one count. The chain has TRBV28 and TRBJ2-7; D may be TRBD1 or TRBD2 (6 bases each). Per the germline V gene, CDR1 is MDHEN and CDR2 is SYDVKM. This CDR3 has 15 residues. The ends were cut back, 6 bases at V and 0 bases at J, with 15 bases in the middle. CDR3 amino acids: CASSRLGGNSYEQYF. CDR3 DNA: TGTGCCAGCAGCCGATTAGGGGGGAACTCCTACGAGCAGTACTTC.

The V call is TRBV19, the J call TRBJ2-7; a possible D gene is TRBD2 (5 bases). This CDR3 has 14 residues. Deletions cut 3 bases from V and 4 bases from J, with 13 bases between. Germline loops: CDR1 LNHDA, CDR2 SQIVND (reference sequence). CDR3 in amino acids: CASSIGGSQYEQYF. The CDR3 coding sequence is TGTGCCAGTAGTATCGGAGGTTCTCAATACGAGCAGTACTTC.

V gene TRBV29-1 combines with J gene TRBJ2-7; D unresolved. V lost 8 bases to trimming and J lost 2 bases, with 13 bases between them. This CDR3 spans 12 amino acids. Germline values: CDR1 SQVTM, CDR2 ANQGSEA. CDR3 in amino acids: CSPRTETYEQYF. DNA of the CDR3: TGCAGCCCGCGGACCGAGACCTACGAGCAGTACTTC.

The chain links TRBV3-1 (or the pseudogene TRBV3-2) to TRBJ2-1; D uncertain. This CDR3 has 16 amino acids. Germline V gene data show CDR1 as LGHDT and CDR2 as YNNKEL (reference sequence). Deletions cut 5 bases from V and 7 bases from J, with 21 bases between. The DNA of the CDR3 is TGTGCCAGCAGCGCCGAAAGGCGCAGAGGAAATAATGAGCAGTTCTTC. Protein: CASSAERRRGNNEQFF.

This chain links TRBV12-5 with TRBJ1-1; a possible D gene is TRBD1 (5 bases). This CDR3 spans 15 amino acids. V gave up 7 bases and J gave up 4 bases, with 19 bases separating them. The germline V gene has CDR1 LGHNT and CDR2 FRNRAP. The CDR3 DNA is TGTGCTAGTGTATGGTCGGGGCACTCGGGCACTGAAGCTTTCTTT. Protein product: CASVWSGHSGTEAFF. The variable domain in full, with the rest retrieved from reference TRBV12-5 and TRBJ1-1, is DARVTQTPRHKVTEMGQEVTMRCQPILGHNTVFWYRQTMMQGLELLAYFRNRAPLDDSGMPKDRFSAEMPDATLATLKIQPSEPRDSAVYFCASVWSGHSGTEAFFGQGTRLTVV.

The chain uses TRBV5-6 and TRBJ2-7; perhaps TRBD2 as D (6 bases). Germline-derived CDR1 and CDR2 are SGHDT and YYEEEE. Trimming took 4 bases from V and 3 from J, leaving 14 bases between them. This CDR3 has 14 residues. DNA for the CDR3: TGTGCCAGCAGCATCGGGACTGGCTTCTACGAGCAGTACTTC. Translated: CASSIGTGFYEQYF.

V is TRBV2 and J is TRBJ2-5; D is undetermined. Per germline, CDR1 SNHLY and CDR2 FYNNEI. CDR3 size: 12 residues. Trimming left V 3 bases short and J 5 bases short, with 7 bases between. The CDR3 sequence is CASSDVRETQYF. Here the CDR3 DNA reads TGTGCCAGCAGTGATGTTCGGGAGACCCAGTACTTC.

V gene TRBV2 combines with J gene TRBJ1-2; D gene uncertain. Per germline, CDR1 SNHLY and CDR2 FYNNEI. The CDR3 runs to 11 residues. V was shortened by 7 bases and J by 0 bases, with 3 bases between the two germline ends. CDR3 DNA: TGTGCCAGCATGGCTAACTATGGCTACACCTTC. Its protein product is CASMANYGYTF.

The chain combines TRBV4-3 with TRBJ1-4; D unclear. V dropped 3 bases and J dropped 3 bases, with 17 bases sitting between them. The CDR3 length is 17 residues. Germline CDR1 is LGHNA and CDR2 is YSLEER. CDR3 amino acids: CASSQGRVSAPNEKLFF. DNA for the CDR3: TGCGCCAGCAGCCAGGGGAGGGTCTCGGCGCCTAATGAAAAACTGTTTTTT.

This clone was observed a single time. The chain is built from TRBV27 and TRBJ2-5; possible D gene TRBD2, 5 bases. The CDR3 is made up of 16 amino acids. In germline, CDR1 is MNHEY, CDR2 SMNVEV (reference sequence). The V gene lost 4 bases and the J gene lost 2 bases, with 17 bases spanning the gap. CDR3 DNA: TGTGCCAGCAGTTCTGTGGGAGATCTTTGGCAAGAGACCCAGTACTTC. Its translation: CASSSVGDLWQETQYF.

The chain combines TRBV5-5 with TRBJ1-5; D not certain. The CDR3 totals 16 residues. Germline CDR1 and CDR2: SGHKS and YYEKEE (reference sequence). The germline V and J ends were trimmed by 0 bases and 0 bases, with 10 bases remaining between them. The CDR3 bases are TGTGCCAGCAGCTTGGTCGTGGGTGATAGCAATCAGCCCCAGCATTTT. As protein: CASSLVVGDSNQPQHF.

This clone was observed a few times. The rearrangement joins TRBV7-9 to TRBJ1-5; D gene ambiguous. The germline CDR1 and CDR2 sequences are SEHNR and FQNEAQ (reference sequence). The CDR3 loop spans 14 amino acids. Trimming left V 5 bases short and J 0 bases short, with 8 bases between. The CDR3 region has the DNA TGTGCCAGCAGCACAGTTTATAGCAATCAGCCCCAGCATTTT. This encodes CASSTVYSNQPQHF.

DNA for the CDR3: TGTGCCAGCAGCCTCTGGGACACAATGAGTTCACCCCTCCACTTT. Its translation is CASSLWDTMSSPLHF. The chain carries TRBV5-6 and TRBJ1-6; maybe TRBD1 (6 bases). Trimming cost V 4 bases and J 9 bases, with 17 bases left between them. The CDR3 loop spans 15 amino acids. The germline V gene has CDR1 SGHDT and CDR2 YYEEEE.

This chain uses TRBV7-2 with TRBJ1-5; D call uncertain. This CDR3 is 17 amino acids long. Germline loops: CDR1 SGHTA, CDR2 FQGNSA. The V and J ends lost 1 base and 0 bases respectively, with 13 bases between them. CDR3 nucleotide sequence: TGTGCCAGCAGCTTAGTGGCCAGCTACTATAGCAATCAGCCCCAGCATTTT. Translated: CASSLVASYYSNQPQHF.

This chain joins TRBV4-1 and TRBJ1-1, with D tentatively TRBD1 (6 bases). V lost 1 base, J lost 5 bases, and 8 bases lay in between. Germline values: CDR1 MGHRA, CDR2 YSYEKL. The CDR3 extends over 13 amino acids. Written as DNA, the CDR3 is TGCGCCAGCAGCCAAGTACAGGGAACTGAAGCTTTCTTT. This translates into CASSQVQGTEAFF.

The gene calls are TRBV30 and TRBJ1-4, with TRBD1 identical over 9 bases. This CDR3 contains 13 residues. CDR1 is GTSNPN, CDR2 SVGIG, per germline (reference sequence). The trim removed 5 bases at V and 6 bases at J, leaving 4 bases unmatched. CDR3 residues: CAWGTGTDEKLFF. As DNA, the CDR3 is TGTGCCTGGGGGACAGGGACGGATGAAAAACTGTTTTTT.

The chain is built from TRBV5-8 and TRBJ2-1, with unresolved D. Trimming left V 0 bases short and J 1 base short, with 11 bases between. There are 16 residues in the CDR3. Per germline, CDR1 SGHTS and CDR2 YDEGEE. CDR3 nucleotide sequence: TGTGCCAGCAGCTTGGGAAGGATGGGGTCCTACAATGAGCAGTTCTTC. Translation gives CASSLGRMGSYNEQFF.

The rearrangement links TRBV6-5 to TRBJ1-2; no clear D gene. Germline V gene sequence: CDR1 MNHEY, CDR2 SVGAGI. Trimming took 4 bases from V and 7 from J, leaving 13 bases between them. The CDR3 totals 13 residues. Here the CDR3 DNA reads TGTGCCAGCAGTTGGAGGGAGGGATCTGGCTACACCTTC. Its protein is CASSWREGSGYTF.

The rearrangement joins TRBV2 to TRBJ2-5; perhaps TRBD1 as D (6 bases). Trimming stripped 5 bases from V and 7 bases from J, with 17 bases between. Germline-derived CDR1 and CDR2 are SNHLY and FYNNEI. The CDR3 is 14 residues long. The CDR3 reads CASSPSTGPGTQYF. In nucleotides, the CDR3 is TGTGCCAGCAGTCCCTCGACAGGTCCCGGGACCCAGTACTTC.